The 27 T cell receptor beta chains below were found in one sample sequenced in a study of tumor-infiltrating lymphocytes in localized non-small cell lung cancer. Sequencing was performed with immunoSEQ multiplex PCR; in TCRdb, only in-frame clones are kept and a portion is missing. The sample has roughly 8,500 clones, almost 70% seen once. The sample was uninvolved lung tissue not adjacent to the tumor. The receptors come from a human donor with non-small cell lung cancer.

This clone was seen only once. The chain links TRBV7-3 to TRBJ2-1; the match to TRBD2 covers 14 bases. Germline CDR1 is SGHTA and CDR2 is FQGTGA. This CDR3 is 14 amino acids long. V lost 5 bases to trimming and J lost 13 bases; unmatched junction nucleotides: 7. CDR3 loop: CASSAGLAGALQFF. In DNA form, the CDR3 reads TGTGCCAGCAGCGCGGGACTAGCGGGAGCCCTACAGTTCTTC.

The rearrangement links TRBV5-6 to TRBJ2-7; possibly TRBD2 for D (6 bases). V was shortened by 3 bases and J by 0 bases, with 19 bases between the two germline ends. The CDR3 is made up of 17 amino acids. Germline V gene lookup returns CDR1 SGHDT and CDR2 YYEEEE. The chain's CDR3 is CASSSTAKGLSSYEQYF. The DNA for the CDR3 is TGTGCCAGCAGCTCTACCGCTAAGGGACTTAGCTCCTACGAGCAGTACTTC.

This clone was detected once. The chain is built from TRBV4-2 and TRBJ1-2; 10 bases fit TRBD1. The CDR3 is 16 residues long. With V trimmed by 4 bases and J by 6 bases, 11 bases remained unmatched. CDR1 is LGHNA and CDR2 is YNFKEQ in the germline V gene. For the CDR3, the DNA is TGTGCCAGCAGCCGAGGACAGGGGGAATTGGATGATGGCTACACCTTC. Protein product: CASSRGQGELDDGYTF.

The gene calls are TRBV11-3 and TRBJ2-5, with 7 bases matching TRBD1. The CDR3 totals 13 residues. Trimming took 2 bases from V and 5 from J; bases not matched to a gene: 2. Germline CDR1 reads SGHNT; CDR2 reads YENEEA. For the CDR3, the DNA is TGTGCCAGCAGCTTATCGACAGGGGAGACCCAGTACTTC. Protein: CASSLSTGETQYF.

In its sample, this clone was seen a few times. The chain joins TRBV11-2 to TRBJ1-5; D is unresolved. V was pared by 3 bases and J by 0 bases, with 0 bases between. The CDR3 has 12 amino acids. Germline V gene sequence: CDR1 SGHAT, CDR2 FQNNGV. CDR3 sequence: CASSFSNQPQHF. The CDR3 DNA follows: TGTGCCAGCAGCTTTAGCAATCAGCCCCAGCATTTT.

V and J are TRBV5-4 and TRBJ2-6, with D possibly being TRBD1 or TRBD2 (6 bases each). There are 13 residues in the CDR3. Germline V gene sequence: CDR1 SGHNT, CDR2 YYREEE (reference sequence). V was pared by 10 bases and J by 8 bases, with 16 bases between. CDR3 coding DNA: TGTGCCGTTCGAGGGGGGCCATCCAACGTCCTGACTTTC. It translates to CAVRGGPSNVLTF. The entire variable domain, with the rest obtained from reference TRBV5-4 and TRBJ2-6, is as follows: ETGVTQSPTHLIKTRGQQVTLRCSSQSGHNTVSWYQQALGQGPQFIFQYYREEENGRGNFPPRFSGLQFPNYSSELNVNALELDDSALYLCAVRGGPSNVLTFGAGSRLTVL.

The V call is TRBV5-1, the J call TRBJ2-3; no clear D gene. The V gene's germline CDR1 is SGHRS and CDR2 YFSETQ. The CDR3 is 14 residues long. Trimming pared 0 bases from V and 4 bases from J, leaving 9 bases between. The CDR3 DNA reads TGCGCCAGCAGCTTGGGAGGTTTGGCAGATACGCAGTATTTT. Protein sequence: CASSLGGLADTQYF.

This rearrangement joins TRBV19 to TRBJ2-3; D may be TRBD1 or TRBD2 (5 bases each). There are 14 residues in the CDR3. In germline, CDR1 is LNHDA, CDR2 SQIVND (reference sequence). The ends were cut back, 4 bases at V and 2 bases at J, with 10 bases in the middle. CDR3 nucleotide sequence: TGTGCCAGTAGTAGAGGGGTTTACACAGATACGCAGTATTTT. Amino acids: CASSRGVYTDTQYF.

The genes are TRBV7-3 and TRBJ1-1, with a possible D match to TRBD1 (5 bases). Trimming removed 1 base from V and 4 bases from J, with 10 bases in between. The CDR3 is 14 amino acids. Germline lookup yields CDR1 SGHTA and CDR2 FQGTGA. The CDR3 is CASSLIGGLTEAFF. In DNA, the CDR3 is TGTGCCAGCAGCTTAATCGGGGGACTCACTGAAGCTTTCTTT.

V and J are TRBV7-2 and TRBJ1-2; 7 bases agree with TRBD1. The CDR3 covers 13 residues. Germline V gives CDR1 SGHTA, CDR2 FQGNSA. The V gene end was trimmed by 5 bases and the J gene end by 3 bases; junction bases not matched to a gene: 3. DNA of the CDR3: TGTGCCAGCAGCCCCGGACAGGACTATGGCTACACCTTC. It translates to CASSPGQDYGYTF.

This clone was observed a few times. The chain uses TRBV29-1 and TRBJ1-1; D ambiguous. There are 13 residues in the CDR3. The germline CDR1 and CDR2 sequences are SQVTM and ANQGSEA. The V end was cut by 6 bases, the J end by 0 bases, with 11 bases between. This CDR3 reads CSVVSFLNTEAFF. CDR3 nucleotides: TGCAGCGTGGTGTCGTTCTTGAACACTGAAGCTTTCTTT.

The chain has TRBV27 and TRBJ2-7; TRBD2 is a possible D gene (6 bases). V shed 7 bases and J shed 2 bases, with 15 bases lying between them. CDR1 and CDR2 (germline): MNHEY, SMNVEV (reference sequence). The CDR3 spans 14 residues. CDR3 nucleotides: TGTGCCAGCAAGACTAGGAAGCTCACCTACGAGCAGTACTTC. Protein sequence: CASKTRKLTYEQYF.

The chain combines TRBV11-2 with TRBJ2-1; 11 nucleotides match TRBD2. The CDR3 extends over 15 amino acids. In germline, CDR1 is SGHAT, CDR2 FQNNGV. After removal of 3 bases from V and 9 bases from J, the junction contained 7 bases not matched to a gene. DNA of the CDR3: TGTGCCAGCAGCTTTTTAGCGGGAGGGCCGATTGAGCAGTTCTTC. Protein sequence: CASSFLAGGPIEQFF.

The V and J genes are TRBV5-6 and TRBJ2-1, with 12 bases fitting TRBD2. CDR1 SGHDT and CDR2 YYEEEE come from the germline V gene. This CDR3 region has 15 residues. With V trimmed by 3 bases and J by 7 bases, 5 bases remained unmatched. The CDR3 DNA reads as TGTGCCAGCAGCTCTTGGACTAGCGGGGTAAATGAGCAGTTCTTC. Its translation is CASSSWTSGVNEQFF.

This chain joins TRBV27 and TRBJ2-3; 9 nucleotides agree with TRBD1. J lost 6 bases, V lost 3 bases, and 4 bases had no gene match. This CDR3 has 14 residues. CDR1 and CDR2 (germline): MNHEY, SMNVEV (reference sequence). The CDR3 reads CASSFWDRADTQYF. For the CDR3, the DNA is TGTGCCAGCAGTTTCTGGGACAGGGCGGATACGCAGTATTTT.

The genes are TRBV4-3 and TRBJ1-5, with D hard to call. The CDR3 is 13 residues long. V dropped 4 bases and J dropped 7 bases, with 11 bases sitting between them. In germline, CDR1 is LGHNA, CDR2 YSLEER. The CDR3 DNA reads TGCGCCAGCAGCCTGCAGGTCCAACAGCCCCAGCATTTT. Encoded protein: CASSLQVQQPQHF.

This sequence joins TRBV27 and TRBJ2-1; D gene unclear. Germline values: CDR1 MNHEY, CDR2 SMNVEV (reference sequence). V lost 0 bases, J lost 5 bases, and 8 bases lay in between. The CDR3 contains 14 residues. The CDR3 loop is CASSLSGSNNEQFF. The CDR3 DNA follows: TGTGCCAGCAGTTTATCGGGCAGCAACAATGAGCAGTTCTTC.

CDR3 residues: CASSLASGRLETQYF. The CDR3 DNA follows: TGTGCCAGCAGCTTAGCGTCAGGGCGGTTGGAGACCCAGTACTTC. V is TRBV7-2 and J is TRBJ2-5; maybe TRBD1 (5 bases). The germline V gene encodes CDR1 SGHTA and CDR2 FQGNSA. CDR3 length equals 15 residues. The V and J ends lost 0 bases and 5 bases respectively, with 13 bases between them.

The V gene is TRBV5-4, the J gene TRBJ2-3; 7 positions agree with TRBD1. Germline CDR1 SGHNT, CDR2 YYREEE (reference sequence). CDR3 length equals 14 residues. J was trimmed by 4 bases and V by 1 base; bases with no gene match: 3. The CDR3 region has the DNA TGTGCCAGCAGCTTGTCCCAGGGGGCAGATACGCAGTATTTT. Protein: CASSLSQGADTQYF.

The chain joins TRBV9 to TRBJ2-1; D call uncertain. The V end was cut by 2 bases, the J end by 0 bases, with 12 bases between. The CDR3 contains 16 residues. Germline V lookup: CDR1 SGDLS, CDR2 YYNGEE. This CDR3 reads CASSVAVEVSYNEQFF. The DNA of the CDR3 is TGTGCCAGCAGCGTGGCGGTAGAGGTCTCCTACAATGAGCAGTTCTTC.

Only a few counts were recorded for this clone. This chain uses TRBV29-1 with TRBJ2-4; D possibly corresponds to TRBD1 (5 bases). The CDR3 runs 11 residues. The ends were cut back, 7 bases at V and 6 bases at J, with 10 bases in the middle. Germline V gene sequence: CDR1 SQVTM, CDR2 ANQGSEA. CDR3 bases: TGCAGCGGGGGCCGGAGAAACATTCAGTACTTC. Translation gives CSGGRRNIQYF.

In regard to this clone: In the same sample, other DNA sequences code for this CDR3. The chain carries TRBV5-1 and TRBJ2-7; perhaps TRBD1 as D (6 bases). With 0 bases removed from V and 3 bases from J, the gap between germline ends came to 10 bases. CDR3 size: 14 residues. Germline values: CDR1 SGHRS, CDR2 YFSETQ. The CDR3 here is CASSLGGGFYEQYF. In nucleotides, the CDR3 is TGCGCCAGCAGCTTGGGTGGGGGCTTCTACGAGCAGTACTTC.

The chain is built from TRBV27 and TRBJ1-1, with unresolved D. Germline assignment: CDR1 MNHEY and CDR2 SMNVEV (reference sequence). CDR3 length: 12 residues. Between the trimmed V and J ends, which lost 5 bases and 1 base, there was a span of 5 bases. The CDR3 loop reads CASSNGNTEAFF. CDR3 in DNA: TGTGCCAGCAGTAACGGGAACACTGAAGCTTTCTTT.

The V call is TRBV2, the J call TRBJ2-6, with D unclear. This CDR3 is 14 amino acids long. The V end lost 4 bases, the J end lost 0 bases, and 4 bases lay between the germline ends. Per germline, CDR1 SNHLY and CDR2 FYNNEI. The CDR3 here is CASSAYSGANVLTF. CDR3 nucleotide sequence: TGTGCCAGCAGTGCCTACTCTGGGGCCAACGTCCTGACTTTC.

The chain couples TRBV29-1 to TRBJ1-5; no reliable D call. The CDR3 is 13 amino acids. CDR1 and CDR2 from the germline V gene are SQVTM and ANQGSEA. Trimming stripped 5 bases from V and 5 bases from J, with 13 bases between. The CDR3 region is CSVNDHGDQPQHF. For the CDR3, the DNA is TGCAGCGTTAATGATCACGGGGATCAGCCCCAGCATTTT.

The V gene is TRBV19, the J gene TRBJ2-7, with unresolved D. The CDR3 has 15 residues. Germline V lookup: CDR1 LNHDA, CDR2 SQIVND (reference sequence). V was clipped by 2 bases and J by 0 bases, with 11 bases between them. The CDR3 nucleotides read TGTGCCAGTAGTATAAAGTGGACGGGCTCCTACGAGCAGTACTTC. Translated: CASSIKWTGSYEQYF. Full variable domain (outside the CDR3, taken from reference TRBV19 and TRBJ2-7): DGGITQSPKYLFRKEGQNVTLSCEQNLNHDAMYWYRQDPGQGLRLIYYSQIVNDFQKGDIAEGYSVSREKKESFPLTVTSAQKNPTAFYLCASSIKWTGSYEQYFGPGTRLTVT.

This clone came up a few times. The V call is TRBV4-3, the J call TRBJ2-5, with D perhaps given as TRBD1 or TRBD2 (6 bases each). From germline, CDR1 is LGHNA and CDR2 YSLEER. Trimming removed 1 base at V and 5 bases at J, with 14 bases between. The CDR3 loop spans 15 amino acids. DNA of the CDR3: TGCGCCAGCAGCCAAGCGGCAGGGGCGGGGGAGACCCAGTACTTC. Translation gives CASSQAAGAGETQYF.